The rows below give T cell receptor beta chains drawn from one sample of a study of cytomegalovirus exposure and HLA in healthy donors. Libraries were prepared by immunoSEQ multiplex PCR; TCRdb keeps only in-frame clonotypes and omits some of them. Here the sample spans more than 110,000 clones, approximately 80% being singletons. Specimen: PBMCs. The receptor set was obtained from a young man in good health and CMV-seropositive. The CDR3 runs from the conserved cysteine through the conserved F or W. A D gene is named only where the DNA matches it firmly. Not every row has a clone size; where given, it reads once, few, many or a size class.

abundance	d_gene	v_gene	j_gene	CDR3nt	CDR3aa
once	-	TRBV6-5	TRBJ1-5	TGTGCCAGCACCACTAATCGTGCCCAGCATTTT	CASTTNRAQHF
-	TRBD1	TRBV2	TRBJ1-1	TGTGCCAGCAGCCTCCCACAGGGGGGGAACACTGAAGCTTTCTTT	CASSLPQGGNTEAFF
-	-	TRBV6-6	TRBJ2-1	TGTGCCAGCAGCCCTGAGGTTGAGCAGTTCTTC	CASSPEVEQFF
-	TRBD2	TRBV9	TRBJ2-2	TGTGCCAGCAGCGTTGGGAGGGTACCAGGGGAGCTGTTTTTT	CASSVGRVPGELFF
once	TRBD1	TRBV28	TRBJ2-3	TGTGCCAGCAGTTTACAGGGGGCTAGCACAGATACGCAGTATTTT	CASSLQGASTDTQYF
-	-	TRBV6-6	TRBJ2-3	TGTGCCAGCAAACGGGGGAAGGAGACAGATACGCAGTATTTT	CASKRGKETDTQYF
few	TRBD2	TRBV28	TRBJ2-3	TGTGCCAGCAGCTTAAGCGGGGGCACAGATACGCAGTATTTT	CASSLSGGTDTQYF
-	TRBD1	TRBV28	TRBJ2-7	TGTGCCAGCAGTACACCGGGACAGGGGACTAACGAGCAGTACTTC	CASSTPGQGTNEQYF
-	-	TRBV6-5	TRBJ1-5	TGTGCCAGCAGTTACTCGATGACTAATCAGCCCCAGCATTTT	CASSYSMTNQPQHF
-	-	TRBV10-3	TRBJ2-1	TGTGCCATCAGTCAGGGGTATGAGCAGTTCTTC	CAISQGYEQFF
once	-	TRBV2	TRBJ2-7	TGTGCCAGCAGGTACCGGACAGAACCGGGGGAGCAGTACTTC	CASRYRTEPGEQYF
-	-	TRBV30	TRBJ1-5	TGTGCCTGGAGTGTATCTGTTAGCAATCAGCCCCAGCATTTT	CAWSVSVSNQPQHF
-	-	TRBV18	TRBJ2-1	TGTGCCAGCTCACCCCTCGACAGAGCTAGCTCCTACAATGAGCAGTTCTTC	CASSPLDRASSYNEQFF
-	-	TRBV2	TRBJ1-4	TGTGCCGGGCAGGGTACCTCTAATGAAAAACTGTTTTTT	CAGQGTSNEKLFF
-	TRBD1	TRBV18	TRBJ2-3	TGTGCCAGCTCACTTTCCCGACAGGGGGCAAGAGATACGCAGTATTTT	CASSLSRQGARDTQYF
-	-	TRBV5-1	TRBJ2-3	TGCGCCAGCGCCTCGGGGTTTAGCACAGATACGCAGTATTTT	CASASGFSTDTQYF
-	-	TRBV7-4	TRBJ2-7	TGTGCCAGCAGCTTATGTGAGACAAGCTCCGCTCGGGAGCAGTACTTC	CASSLCETSSAREQYF
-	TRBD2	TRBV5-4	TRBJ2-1	TGTGCCAGCAGCCCGGGACTAGCGGGAGGGCCTGGCGATGAGCAGTTCTTC	CASSPGLAGGPGDEQFF
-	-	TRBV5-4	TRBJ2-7	TGTGCCAGCAGCTTGGGGGGAGGTAGCGGCAGCTCCTACGAGCAGTACTTC	CASSLGGGSGSSYEQYF
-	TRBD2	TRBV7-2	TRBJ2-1	TGTGCCAGCAGCTTAAGGTCTAGCGGGGCTCGAAATGAGCAGTTCTTC	CASSLRSSGARNEQFF
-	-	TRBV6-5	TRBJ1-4	TGTGCCAGCAGTTACTCGATCGAGGCGCGTCGTGAACTGTTTTTT	CASSYSIEARRELFF
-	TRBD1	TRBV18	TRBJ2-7	TGTGCCAGCTCACGCCGACAGGGGTTTCCCTACGAGCAGTACTTC	CASSRRQGFPYEQYF